The T cell receptor (beta chain) described here comes from a study of blood T cell repertoires in COVID-19. Study-level information: Acute-phase and convalescent COVID-19 samples originated in the United States, Italy and Spain. Nucleic acid was either cDNA or gDNA, and it came from T cells, B-cell-depleted T cells, or PBMCs.

V gave up 3 bases and J gave up 3 bases, with 10 bases separating them. Germline values: CDR1 SGHAT, CDR2 FQNNGV. The CDR3 is 14 amino acids. Recruited during active infection, patients (from Seattle) were subsequently followed longitudinally. In the authors' workflow: Cell counts per sample came from amplifying reference gene primers. Clones were sequenced by immunoSEQ multiplex PCR, and TCRdb holds only the in-frame ones, with some missing. That table furnishes V, J and clone size, whereas the DNA furnished D and trimming. The table includes about 240,000 clones, 80% to 95% detected once. V usage is TRBV11-2 and J usage is TRBJ2-3; D is perhaps TRBD2 (6 bases). Sequenced material: peripheral blood. This clonotype was obtained from a man aged 30-40 years with COVID-19, enrolled during active disease. CDR3 in amino acids: CASSFGRRTDTQYF. DNA for the CDR3: TGTGCCAGCAGCTTTGGGAGGAGGACAGATACGCAGTATTTT.